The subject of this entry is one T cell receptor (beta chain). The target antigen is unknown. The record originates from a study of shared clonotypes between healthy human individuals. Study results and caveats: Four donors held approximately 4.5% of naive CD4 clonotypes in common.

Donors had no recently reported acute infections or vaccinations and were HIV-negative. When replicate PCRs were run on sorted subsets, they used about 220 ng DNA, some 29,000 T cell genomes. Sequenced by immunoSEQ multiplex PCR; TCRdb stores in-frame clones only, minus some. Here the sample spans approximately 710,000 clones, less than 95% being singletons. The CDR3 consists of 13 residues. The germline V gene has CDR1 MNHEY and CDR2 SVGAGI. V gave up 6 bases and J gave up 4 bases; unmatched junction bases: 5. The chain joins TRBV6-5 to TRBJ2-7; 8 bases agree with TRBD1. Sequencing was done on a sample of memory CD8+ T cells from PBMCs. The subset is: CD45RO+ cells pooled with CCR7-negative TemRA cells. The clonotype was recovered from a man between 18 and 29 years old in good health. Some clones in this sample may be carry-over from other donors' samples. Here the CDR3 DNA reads TGTGCCAGCAGAGGGCAGGGGGCTTACGAGCAGTACTTC. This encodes CASRGQGAYEQYF.